This T cell receptor (beta chain) derives from a study of T cell repertoires in cytomegalovirus infection. Study information: Indicated by public TCR beta signatures were CMV infection and matching HLA type.

The study, taken as a whole, reports: Adding up the frequency of public TCR beta families identified people who carried CMV plus the relevant HLA. The response measured ex vivo was dominated by TCR beta clonotypes (HLA-C-restricted and CMV-specific).

TCRdb passed the reads through MiXCR, listing each CDR3 protein once. The sample consists of just under 550,000 distinct CDR3 sequences, about 25% of them appearing once. As for this clonotype: Its target is not known.

The CDR3 totals 14 residues. Germline CDR1 MGHDK, CDR2 SYGVNS. V was trimmed by 6 bases and J by 1 base, leaving 9 bases between them. The V call is TRBV25-1, the J call TRBJ2-2, with no clear D. The sample consisted of PBMCs. This TCR derives from a human donor in good health (CMV status not recorded). Some clones in this sample may be carry-over from other donors' samples. The CDR3 nucleotides are TGTGCCAGCAGGGGCCTCGGGAACACCGGGGAGCTGTTTTTT. This codes for CASRGLGNTGELFF.